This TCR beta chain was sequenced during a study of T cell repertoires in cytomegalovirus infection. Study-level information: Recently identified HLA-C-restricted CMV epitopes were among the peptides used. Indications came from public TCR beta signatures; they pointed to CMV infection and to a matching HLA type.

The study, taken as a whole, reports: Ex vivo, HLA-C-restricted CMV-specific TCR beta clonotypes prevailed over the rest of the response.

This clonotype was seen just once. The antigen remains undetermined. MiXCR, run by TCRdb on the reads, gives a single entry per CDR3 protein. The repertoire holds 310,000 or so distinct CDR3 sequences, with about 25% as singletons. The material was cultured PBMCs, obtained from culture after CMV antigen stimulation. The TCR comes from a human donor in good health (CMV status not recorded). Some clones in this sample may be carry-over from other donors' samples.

Here the CDR3 DNA reads TGCGCCAGCAGCCAAGTAGCCACCGGGACAGGGGGAGGCTCTGGGGCCAACGTCCTGACTTTC. It codes for CASSQVATGTGGGSGANVLTF. This chain joins TRBV4-3 and TRBJ2-6; 11 bases match TRBD1. J was trimmed by 0 bases and V by 1 base; bases with no gene match: 11. CDR1 is LGHNA, CDR2 YSLEER, per germline. The CDR3 totals 21 residues.